The clone carrying this T cell receptor beta chain was seen ten or more times. Its antigen remains unidentified. This sample is drawn from a study of Graves' ophthalmopathy and Graves' hyperthyroidism. About the study: Peripheral blood was obtained at first diagnosis, ahead of any treatment.

Researchers took RNA transcripts and amplified TCR beta CDR3 regions from them. An opening RT-PCR round employed HTBI primers and preceded a second-round multiplex PCR. MiXCR, applied by TCRdb to the multiplex PCR reads, yields one record per CDR3 protein. The sample includes about 480,000 distinct CDR3 sequences, roughly 14% of them seen just once. Findings and limits, study-wide: Among expanded thyroid clonotypes above 0.001 frequency, most also occurred in blood.

V gave up 7 bases and J gave up 2 bases; unmatched junction bases: 6. The CDR3 covers 14 residues. The chain couples TRBV12-3 or TRBV12-4 to TRBJ2-3; 7 positions match TRBD2. Sequenced: blood. The clonotype originates from a woman aged 30 to 39 with Graves' ophthalmopathy. The CDR3 is CASNTGLSTDTQYF. As DNA, the CDR3 is TGTGCCAGCAACACGGGACTATCCACAGATACGCAGTATTTT.